Sequencing of this T cell receptor beta chain was carried out in a study of identical twins. The CDR3 length is 15 residues. Per germline, CDR1 SGHRS and CDR2 YFSETQ. The V and J ends lost 5 bases and 3 bases respectively, with 16 bases between them. TCRdb passed the 5' RACE reads through MiXCR, listing each CDR3 protein once. Of about 730,000 distinct CDR3 sequences detected, over 20% appear once; the ten largest clones hold 4.3%. About this clonotype itself: The antigen is undetermined.

Findings and caveats of the study: Insertions were fewer in abundant cord blood beta clonotypes, whereas memory repertoires showed none of this pattern. It was possible that invariant MAIT and iNKT cells partly confounded the zero-insertion analyses.

The sample was also linked to a second study, of T cells expressing NK-cell markers. Turning to that study: Restricting sorting to alpha-beta TCR T cells was achieved in several experiments by an anti-gamma-delta TCR antibody. Four of the donors also had these clonotypes leading their CD3+CD56-NKG2C+ fraction.

V gene TRBV5-1 combines with J gene TRBJ2-3; D gene uncertain. The material sequenced was PBMCs. The receptor comes from a woman younger than 30 in good health. The CDR3 loop is CASRFGASRTDTQYF. The CDR3 DNA sequence: TGCGCCAGCAGGTTCGGAGCATCGAGGACAGATACGCAGTATTTT.